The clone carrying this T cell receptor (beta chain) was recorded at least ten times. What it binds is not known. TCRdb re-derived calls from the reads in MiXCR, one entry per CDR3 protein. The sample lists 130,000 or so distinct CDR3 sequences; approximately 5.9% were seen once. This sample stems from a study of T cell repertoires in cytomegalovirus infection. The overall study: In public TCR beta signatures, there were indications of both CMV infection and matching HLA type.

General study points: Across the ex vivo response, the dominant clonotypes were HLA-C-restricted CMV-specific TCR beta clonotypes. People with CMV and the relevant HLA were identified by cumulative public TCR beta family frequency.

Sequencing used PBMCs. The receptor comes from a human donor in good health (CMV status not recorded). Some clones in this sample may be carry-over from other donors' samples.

CDR3 amino acids: CASSPTGASGELFF. In nucleotides, the CDR3 is TGTGCCAGCAGCCCGACGGGAGCATCCGGGGAGCTGTTTTTT. The chain links TRBV7-3 to TRBJ2-2; the D gene is possibly TRBD2 (6 bases). The V and J ends lost 5 bases and 6 bases respectively, with 13 bases between them. Germline CDR1 SGHTA, CDR2 FQGTGA. The CDR3 is 14 amino acids. The full variable domain, in which reference TRBV7-3 and TRBJ2-2 provide the parts outside the CDR3, is GAGVSQTPSNKVTEKGKYVELRCDPISGHTALYWYRQSLGQGPEFLIYFQGTGAADDSGLPNDRFFAVRPEGSVSTLKIQRTERGDSAVYLCASSPTGASGELFFGEGSRLTVL.